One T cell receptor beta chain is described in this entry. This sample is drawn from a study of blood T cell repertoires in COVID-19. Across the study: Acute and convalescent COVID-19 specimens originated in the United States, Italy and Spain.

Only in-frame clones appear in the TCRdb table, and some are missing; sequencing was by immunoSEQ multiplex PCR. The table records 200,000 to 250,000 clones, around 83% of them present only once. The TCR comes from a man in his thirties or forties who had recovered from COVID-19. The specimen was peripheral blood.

This CDR3 is CASNPGTGFYGYTF. The CDR3 bases are TGTGCCAGCAACCCGGGGACAGGCTTCTATGGCTACACCTTC. The rearrangement uses TRBV6-1 and TRBJ1-2, with 8 bases aligning to TRBD1. The CDR3 loop spans 14 amino acids. CDR1 MNHNS and CDR2 SASEGT come from the germline V gene. The V gene end was trimmed by 7 bases and the J gene end by 4 bases; junction bases not matched to a gene: 8.